These T cell receptor beta chains were read from a single sample in a study of cytomegalovirus exposure and HLA in healthy donors. Repertoires were generated with immunoSEQ multiplex PCR, while TCRdb's copy carries only in-frame clones and drops some. This table has around 120,000 clones, around three quarters appearing once. The specimen sequenced was PBMCs. The receptors originated from a man between 45 and 60 years old in good health and CMV-seropositive. Both conserved end residues are trimmed from each CDR3. Fields, in order: J gene, V gene, clone size, CDR3 protein. Expanded clones are given a class, and other clones once, few, many or no size at all.

TRBJ2-7,TRBV4-1,-,ASSRLDRVDYEQY
TRBJ1-5,TRBV30,-,AWSGRQGPWSNQPQH
TRBJ2-1,TRBV2,-,ASTGGLGNNEQF
TRBJ1-2,TRBV5-4,once,ASSLTDNYGYT
TRBJ2-5,TRBV5-1,-,ASRTQGQETQY
TRBJ1-6,TRBV28,few,ASSLRGLTYNSPLH
TRBJ1-1,TRBV28,-,ASRIETGSNTEAF
TRBJ2-1,TRBV5-4,-,ASSLQGPDNEQF
TRBJ1-5,TRBV7-6,-,ASSAGPAAVSNQPQH
TRBJ2-1,TRBV5-1,-,ASSLSSVPGNEQF
TRBJ1-1,TRBV27,-,ASSLRGDTEAF
TRBJ2-1,TRBV2,-,ASSEANYNEQF